This T cell receptor beta chain was sequenced during a study of T cell responses to AZD1222 COVID-19 vaccine. The study's findings and limits: White British people made up most donors, females outnumbered males, and clonal diversity was possibly underestimated.

Method: immunoSEQ multiplex PCR; TCRdb's copy keeps in-frame clones and lacks some. The sample comprises about 110,000 clones, 65% to 85% of which are singletons, and less than 5% rests with the top ten. In the case of this clone: Its antigen is still unknown.

Germline CDR1 is SEHNR and CDR2 is FQNEAQ (reference sequence). V was trimmed by 4 bases and J by 4 bases, leaving 13 bases between them. This CDR3 spans 15 amino acids. This sequence was found in an adult in good health. The sequencing used peripheral blood, collected on day 0 of AZD1222 vaccination. The chain combines TRBV7-9 with TRBJ1-4, with D possibly TRBD1 on 6 matching bases. Written as DNA, the CDR3 is TGTGCCAGCAGCTCGAACGACAGGCGTAATGAAAAACTGTTTTTT. It specifies CASSSNDRRNEKLFF.